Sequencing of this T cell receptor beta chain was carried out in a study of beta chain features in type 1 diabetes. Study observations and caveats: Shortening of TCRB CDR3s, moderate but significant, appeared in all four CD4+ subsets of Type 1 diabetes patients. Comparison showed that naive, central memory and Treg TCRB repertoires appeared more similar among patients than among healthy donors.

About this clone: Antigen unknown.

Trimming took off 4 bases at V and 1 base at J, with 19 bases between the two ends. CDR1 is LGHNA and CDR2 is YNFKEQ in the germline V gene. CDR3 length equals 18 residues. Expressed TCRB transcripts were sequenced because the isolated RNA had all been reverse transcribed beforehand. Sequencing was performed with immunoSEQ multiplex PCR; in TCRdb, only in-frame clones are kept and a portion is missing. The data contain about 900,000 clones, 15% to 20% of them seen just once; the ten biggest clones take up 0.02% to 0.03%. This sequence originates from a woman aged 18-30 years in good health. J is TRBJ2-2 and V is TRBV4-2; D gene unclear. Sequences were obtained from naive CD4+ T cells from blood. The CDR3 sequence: CASSLGISFIENTGELFF. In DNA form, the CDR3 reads TGTGCCAGCAGCCTAGGGATTTCGTTTATAGAGAACACCGGGGAGCTGTTTTTT.